A selection of T cell receptor beta chains follows, all from one sample in a study of blood T cell repertoires in COVID-19. Sequenced by immunoSEQ multiplex PCR; TCRdb stores in-frame clones only, minus some. The table shows about 210,000 clones, with around 81% occurring only once. The sequencing input was peripheral blood. These receptors were obtained from a human donor in a cohort sampled during active COVID-19. CDR3s include the opening cysteine and the closing phenylalanine or tryptophan.

CDR3 length	V gene	CDR3 protein
15	TRBV11-2	CASSPLAGGGETQYF
13	TRBV7-3	CASSFSTNTEAFF
15	TRBV20-1	CSASTGTSGSNEQYF
15	TRBV7-2	CASSLAGISTYEQYF
15	TRBV9	CASSVPGTGRTEAFF
15	TRBV3-1/TRBV3-2	CASSQRTGVFYGYTF
15	TRBV5-1	CASSLQSSSTGTQYF
15	TRBV6-6	CASSYGAGGPNTQYF
16	TRBV28	CASSSRDRGLGNTIYF
15	TRBV4-1	CASSRNGHYNEKLFF
14	TRBV19	CASSIRDTVEKLFF
14	TRBV18	CASSTGVVENIQYF
13	TRBV7-2	CASSLGGGYEQYF
14	TRBV29-1	CSVRSRGHQETQYF
12	TRBV19	CASSQGGYGYTF
15	TRBV5-1	CASSTGTTTSDTQYF
15	TRBV11-2	CASSLDRISYNEQFF
15	TRBV21-1	CASRNSRDTSYEQYF
13	TRBV12-3/TRBV12-4	CASTTEHNSPLHF
16	TRBV24-1	CATSDGGRANTGELFF
15	TRBV7-6	CASSLTDRGETEAFF
15	TRBV4-1	CASSQERVWNTEAFF
17	TRBV21-1	CASRKWDRWIWIVGYTF
16	TRBV4-3	CASSQDSGGVWNEQFF
16	TRBV4-1	CASSQNQGTEGYGYTF
12	TRBV5-1	CASSLQGVGYTF
14	TRBV6-6	CASSARTGQETQYF
14	TRBV28	CASRTGGTNEKLFF
15	TRBV6-1	CASSFPLGNNQPQHF
12	TRBV24-1	CATSNPGHGYTF
15	TRBV2	CASRRGQGGVKTQYF
13	TRBV19	CASTYRVEAEAFF
14	TRBV27	CASSSWGGRQTQYF
15	TRBV21-1	CASSKGRTGKYEQYF
15	TRBV6-2/TRBV6-3	CASSRLGQGSYEQYF
12	TRBV28	CASRGRASGYTF
13	TRBV18	CASSPRENTEAFF
13	TRBV15	CATSLGSQETQYF
15	TRBV19	CASTLGASGQETQYF
17	TRBV20-1	CSASTGTSGGIVWEQYF
15	TRBV4-1	CASSQLRAPATEAFF